One and the same sample provided the 14 T cell receptor beta chains below, sequenced in a study of T cell responses to AZD1222 COVID-19 vaccine. Produced via immunoSEQ multiplex PCR; TCRdb's table is partial and in-frame only. The sample holds over 150,000 clones, about 93% seen once. This sample comprised peripheral blood, obtained 28 days after the second dose of the MenACWY control vaccine. These receptors originate from an adult who received the MenACWY meningococcal vaccine as a control.

This chain links TRBV6-5 with TRBJ2-1; D is unresolved. V was trimmed by 6 bases and J by 6 bases, leaving 9 bases between them. The CDR3 has 12 residues. The V gene's germline CDR1 is MNHEY and CDR2 SVGAGI. CDR3 protein: CASRGSSNEQFF. The CDR3 DNA reads TGTGCCAGCAGAGGGTCGTCCAATGAGCAGTTCTTC.

The chain couples TRBV19 to TRBJ1-1, with D uncertain. CDR1 LNHDA and CDR2 SQIVND come from the germline V gene (reference sequence). V lost 5 bases and J 5 bases, leaving 12 bases between the germline ends. This CDR3 has 13 amino acids. The DNA for the CDR3 is TGTGCCAGTAGTGGCGGCAGTGGAACTGAAGCTTTCTTT. Amino acids: CASSGGSGTEAFF.

This chain connects TRBV6-5 to TRBJ2-3; D unclear. The germline V gene has CDR1 MNHEY and CDR2 SVGAGI. The CDR3 totals 14 residues. Trimming removed 6 bases from V and 0 bases from J, with 10 bases in between. The CDR3 protein is CASRGRLSTDTQYF. The CDR3 DNA follows: TGTGCCAGCAGGGGCAGATTAAGCACAGATACGCAGTATTTT.

J is TRBJ1-5 and V is TRBV6-5; 8 positions match TRBD1. The CDR3 has 15 amino acids. J lost 2 bases, V lost 6 bases, and 6 bases had no gene match. In germline, CDR1 is MNHEY, CDR2 SVGAGI. In DNA form, the CDR3 reads TGTGCCAGCAGGAGAGGGACAGGCCGCAATCAGCCCCAGCATTTT. Protein product: CASRRGTGRNQPQHF.

The rearrangement joins TRBV30 to TRBJ1-6, with 7 bases that match TRBD1. The CDR3 length is 13 residues. Germline-derived CDR1 and CDR2 are GTSNPN and SVGIG (reference sequence). With 6 bases clipped from V and 9 bases from J, the junction kept 8 bases outside the gene matches. CDR3 region: CACARQGFSPLHF. CDR3 nucleotides: TGTGCCTGCGCTAGACAGGGTTTTTCACCCCTCCACTTT. Supplemented by reference TRBV30 and TRBJ1-6, the full variable domain reads SQTIHQWPATLVQPVGSPLSLECTVEGTSNPNLYWYRQAAGRGLQLLFYSVGIGQISSEVPQNLSASRPQDRQFILSSKKLLLSDSGFYLCACARQGFSPLHFGNGTRLTVT.

This chain links TRBV19 with TRBJ1-2; D perhaps matches TRBD1 (5 bases). V was trimmed by 4 bases and J by 4 bases, leaving 13 bases between them. Per germline, CDR1 LNHDA and CDR2 SQIVND (reference sequence). This CDR3 has 14 amino acids. CDR3 loop: CASSTPWGGYGYTF. CDR3 nucleotide sequence: TGTGCCAGTAGTACCCCATGGGGCGGCTATGGCTACACCTTC.

The rearrangement links TRBV18 to TRBJ2-2, with TRBD1 identical over 7 bases. Looked up from germline, CDR1 is KGHSH and CDR2 is LQKENI. This CDR3 has 16 residues. The V segment lost 4 bases and the J segment 0 bases; nucleotides outside the gene matches: 5. CDR3 sequence: CASSLLGTANTGELFF. As DNA, the CDR3 is TGTGCCAGCTCACTTCTAGGGACAGCGAACACCGGGGAGCTGTTTTTT.

The chain carries TRBV2 and TRBJ2-7, with 10 positions matching TRBD1. The length of the CDR3 is 14 residues. The ends lost 4 bases at V and 5 bases at J; junction bases unmatched: 5. Per the germline V gene, CDR1 is SNHLY and CDR2 is FYNNEI. CDR3 loop: CASSGRDRGDEQYF. CDR3 nucleotides: TGTGCCAGCAGTGGTAGGGACAGGGGTGACGAGCAGTACTTC.

V usage is TRBV2 and J usage is TRBJ1-1; 9 bases align to TRBD1. Germline CDR1 SNHLY, CDR2 FYNNEI. The CDR3 is 14 amino acids. Trimming cost V 6 bases and J 4 bases; bases outside gene matches: 6. The CDR3 DNA sequence: TGTGCCAGCAGACGGACAGGGGAAAGCACTGAAGCTTTCTTT. It translates to CASRRTGESTEAFF.

J is TRBJ2-5 and V is TRBV5-1; possible D gene TRBD2, 8 bases. Germline CDR1 reads SGHRS; CDR2 reads YFSETQ. Trimming stripped 4 bases from V and 9 bases from J, with 22 bases between. The CDR3 runs 15 residues. This CDR3 reads CASSPSGGGRGAQYF. In DNA, the CDR3 is TGCGCCAGCAGCCCCTCCGGGGGGGGCAGGGGGGCCCAGTACTTC.

The chain recombines TRBV28 with TRBJ1-2; a possible D gene is TRBD1 (5 bases). V dropped 10 bases and J dropped 10 bases, with 19 bases sitting between them. CDR3 length: 12 amino acids. In germline, CDR1 is MDHEN, CDR2 SYDVKM. CDR3 region: CATVTGGQLYTF. DNA for the CDR3: TGTGCCACCGTAACCGGGGGTCAGCTCTACACCTTC.

This rearrangement joins TRBV18 to TRBJ1-3; TRBD1 agrees at 8 bases. The CDR3 sequence is 16 residues long. Per germline, CDR1 KGHSH and CDR2 LQKENI. The V gene end was trimmed by 6 bases and the J gene end by 1 base; junction bases not matched to a gene: 8. DNA for the CDR3: TGTGCCAGCTCCAGACAGGGGCCGGGGTCTGGAAACACCATATATTTT. It encodes CASSRQGPGSGNTIYF.

The CDR3 DNA follows: TGTGCCACCTCCAAGGGGACTATTTCCGCGGATACGCAGTATTTT. It encodes CATSKGTISADTQYF. V and J are TRBV6-5 and TRBJ2-3, with 7 positions matching TRBD2. Germline CDR1 is MNHEY and CDR2 is SVGAGI. Trimming took 10 bases from V and 6 from J; bases not matched to a gene: 16. The CDR3 runs to 15 residues.

Worth noting for this clone: Other DNA sequences of this sample code for an identical CDR3. The chain recombines TRBV3-1 (or the pseudogene TRBV3-2) with TRBJ1-5; the D is unclear. CDR1 and CDR2 from the germline V gene are LGHDT and YNNKEL (reference sequence). The CDR3 is 15 residues long. V lost 1 base to trimming and J lost 2 bases, with 9 bases between them. CDR3 nucleotide sequence: TGTGCCAGCAGCCAAGTTGCTGGGGGCAATCAGCCCCAGCATTTT. Encoded protein: CASSQVAGGNQPQHF.